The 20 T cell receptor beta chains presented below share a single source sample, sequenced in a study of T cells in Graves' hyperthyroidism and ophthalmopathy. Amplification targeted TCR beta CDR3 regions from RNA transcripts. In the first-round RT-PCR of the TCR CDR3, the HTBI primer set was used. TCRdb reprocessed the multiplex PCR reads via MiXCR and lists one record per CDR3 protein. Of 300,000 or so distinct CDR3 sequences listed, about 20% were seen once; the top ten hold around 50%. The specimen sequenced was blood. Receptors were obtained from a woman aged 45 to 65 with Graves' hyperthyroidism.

CDR3 residues: CASSYSVGYEQYV. CDR3 bases: TGTGCCAGCAGTTACTCGGTCGGCTACGAGCAGTACGTC. J is TRBJ2-7 and V is TRBV6-2 or TRBV6-3; D is undetermined. This CDR3 has 13 residues. V shed 0 bases and J shed 3 bases, with 6 bases lying between them. Germline CDR1 reads MNHEY; CDR2 reads SVGEGT.

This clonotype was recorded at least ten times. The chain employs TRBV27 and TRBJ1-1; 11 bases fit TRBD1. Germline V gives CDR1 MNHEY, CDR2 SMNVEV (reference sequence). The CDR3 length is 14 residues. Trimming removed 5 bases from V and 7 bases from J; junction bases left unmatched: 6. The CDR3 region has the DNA TGTGCCAGCAGTCGGGGACAGGGGGTTGGTGAAGCTTTCTTT. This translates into CASSRGQGVGEAFF.

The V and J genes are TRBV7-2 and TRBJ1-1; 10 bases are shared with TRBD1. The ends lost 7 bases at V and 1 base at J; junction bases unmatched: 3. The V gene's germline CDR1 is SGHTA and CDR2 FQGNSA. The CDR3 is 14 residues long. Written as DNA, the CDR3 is TGTGCCAGCACCGGACAGGGGGGGAACACTGAAGCTTTCTTT. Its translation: CASTGQGGNTEAFF.

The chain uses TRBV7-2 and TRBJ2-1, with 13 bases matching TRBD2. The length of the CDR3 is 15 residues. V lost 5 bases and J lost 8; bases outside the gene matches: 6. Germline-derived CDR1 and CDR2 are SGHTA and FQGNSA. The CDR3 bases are TGTGCCAGCAGCGCGGGACTAGCGGGAAGGTATGAGCAGTTCTTC. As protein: CASSAGLAGRYEQFF.

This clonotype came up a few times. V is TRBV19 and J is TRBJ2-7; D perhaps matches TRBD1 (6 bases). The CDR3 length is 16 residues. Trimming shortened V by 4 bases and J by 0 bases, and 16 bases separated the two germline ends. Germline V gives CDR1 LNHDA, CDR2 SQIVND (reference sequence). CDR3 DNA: TGTGCCAGTAGTAGGGGACAAGGCGAAAGCTCCTACGAGCAGTACTTC. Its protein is CASSRGQGESSYEQYF.

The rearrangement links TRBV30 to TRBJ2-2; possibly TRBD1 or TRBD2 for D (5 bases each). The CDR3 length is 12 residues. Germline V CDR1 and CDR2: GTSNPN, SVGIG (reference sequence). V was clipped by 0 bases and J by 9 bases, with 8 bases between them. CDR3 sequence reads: CAWSVKGRELFF. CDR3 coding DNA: TGTGCCTGGAGTGTGAAGGGACGGGAGCTGTTTTTT.

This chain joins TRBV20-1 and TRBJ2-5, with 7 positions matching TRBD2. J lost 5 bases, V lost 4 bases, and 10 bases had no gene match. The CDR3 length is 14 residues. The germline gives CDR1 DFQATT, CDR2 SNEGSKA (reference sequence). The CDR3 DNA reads TGCAGTGCTATAGGGACTACCCTGTTTGAGACCCAGTACTTC. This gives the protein CSAIGTTLFETQYF.

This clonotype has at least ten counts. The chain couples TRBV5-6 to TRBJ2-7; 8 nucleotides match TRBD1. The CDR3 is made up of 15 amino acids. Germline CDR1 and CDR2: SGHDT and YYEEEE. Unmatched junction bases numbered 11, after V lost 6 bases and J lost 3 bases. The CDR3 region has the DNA TGTGCCAGCATCTCGCAGGGGGCACAGGGCTACGAGCAGTACGTC. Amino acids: CASISQGAQGYEQYV.

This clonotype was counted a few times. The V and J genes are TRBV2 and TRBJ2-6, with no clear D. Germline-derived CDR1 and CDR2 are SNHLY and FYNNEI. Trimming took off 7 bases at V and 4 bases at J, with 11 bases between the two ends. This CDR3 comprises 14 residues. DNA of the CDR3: TGTGCCAGCATCATGGAGAGGGGGGCCAACGTCCTGACTTTC. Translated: CASIMERGANVLTF.

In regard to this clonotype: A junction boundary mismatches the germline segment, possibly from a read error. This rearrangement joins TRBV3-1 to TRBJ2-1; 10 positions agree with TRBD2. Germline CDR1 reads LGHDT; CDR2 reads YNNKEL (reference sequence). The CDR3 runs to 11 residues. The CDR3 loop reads CATSGRGEQFF. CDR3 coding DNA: TGTGCCACCAGCGGGAGGGGTGAGCAGTTCTTC.

CDR3 nucleotides: TGTGCCAGCAGTGAAGTCGGGGGGGCCGGTTACGAGCAGTACGTC. It yields the protein CASSEVGGAGYEQYV. J is TRBJ2-7 and V is TRBV2; 8 bases line up with TRBD2. Germline V lookup: CDR1 SNHLY, CDR2 FYNNEI. With V trimmed by 1 base and J by 4 bases, 6 bases remained unmatched. The CDR3 is 15 residues long.

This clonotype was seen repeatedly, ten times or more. CDR3 nucleotide sequence: TGTGCCAGCAGCCAACACGGAACAAGAGCCACGAAGGAGACCCAGTACTTC. Its translation is CASSQHGTRATKETQYF. The chain carries TRBV3-1 and TRBJ2-5; D is uncertain. This CDR3 spans 17 amino acids. In germline, CDR1 is LGHDT, CDR2 YNNKEL (reference sequence). V was cut by 2 bases and J by 5 bases, with 21 bases left in between.

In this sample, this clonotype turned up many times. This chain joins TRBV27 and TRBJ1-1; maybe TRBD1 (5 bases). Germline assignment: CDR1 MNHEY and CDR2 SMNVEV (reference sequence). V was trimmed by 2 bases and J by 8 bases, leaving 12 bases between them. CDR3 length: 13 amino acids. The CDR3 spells CASSLGGRVEAFF. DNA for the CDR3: TGTGCCAGCAGTTTAGGGGGACGTGTGGAAGCTTTCTTT.

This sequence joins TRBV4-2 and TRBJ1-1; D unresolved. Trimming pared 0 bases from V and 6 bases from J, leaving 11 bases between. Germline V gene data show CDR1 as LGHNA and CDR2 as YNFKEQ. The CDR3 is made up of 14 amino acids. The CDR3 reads CASSQEETSPEAFF. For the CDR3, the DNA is TGTGCCAGCAGCCAAGAAGAAACGAGCCCTGAAGCTTTCTTT.

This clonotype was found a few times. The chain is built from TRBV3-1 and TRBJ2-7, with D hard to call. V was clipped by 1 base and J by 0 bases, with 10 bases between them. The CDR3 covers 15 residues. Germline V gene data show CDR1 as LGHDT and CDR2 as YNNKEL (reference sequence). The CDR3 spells CASSQAAGASYEQYF. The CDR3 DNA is TGTGCCAGCAGCCAAGCGGCCGGAGCCTCCTACGAGCAGTACTTC.

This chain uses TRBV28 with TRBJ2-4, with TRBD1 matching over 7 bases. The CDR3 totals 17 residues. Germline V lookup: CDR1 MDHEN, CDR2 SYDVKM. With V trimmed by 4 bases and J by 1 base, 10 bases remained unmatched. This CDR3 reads CASSSLDRVAAKNIQYF. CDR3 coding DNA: TGTGCCAGCAGTTCCCTCGACAGGGTCGCGGCCAAAAACATTCAGTACTTC.

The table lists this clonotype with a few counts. CDR3 sequence reads: CASSQTIRRDRDDYGYTF. CDR3 DNA sequence: TGTGCCAGCAGCCAAACGATTCGGCGAGACAGGGATGACTATGGCTACACCTTC. The chain uses TRBV3-1 and TRBJ1-2, with 7 bases that match TRBD1. The ends lost 2 bases at V and 3 bases at J; junction bases unmatched: 15. There are 18 residues in the CDR3. Germline-derived CDR1 and CDR2 are LGHDT and YNNKEL (reference sequence).

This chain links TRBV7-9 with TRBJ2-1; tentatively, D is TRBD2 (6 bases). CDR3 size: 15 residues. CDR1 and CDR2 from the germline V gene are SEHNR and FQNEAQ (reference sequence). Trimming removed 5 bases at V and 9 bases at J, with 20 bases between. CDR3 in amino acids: CASSLGVGGISEQFF. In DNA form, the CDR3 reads TGTGCCAGCAGCCTGGGGGTTGGCGGGATCAGTGAGCAGTTCTTC.

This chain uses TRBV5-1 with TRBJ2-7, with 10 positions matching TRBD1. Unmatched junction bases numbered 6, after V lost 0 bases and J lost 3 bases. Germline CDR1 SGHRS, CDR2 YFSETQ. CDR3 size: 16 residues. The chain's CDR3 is CASSLEGTGVSYEQYV. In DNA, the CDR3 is TGCGCCAGCAGCTTGGAGGGGACAGGGGTGAGCTACGAGCAGTACGTC.

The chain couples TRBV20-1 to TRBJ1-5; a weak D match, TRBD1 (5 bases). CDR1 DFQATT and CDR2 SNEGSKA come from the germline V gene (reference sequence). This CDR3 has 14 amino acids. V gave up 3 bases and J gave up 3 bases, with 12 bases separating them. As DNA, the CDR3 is TGCAGTGCTAGTGTGCAGGGCCTCAATCAGCCCCAGCATTTT. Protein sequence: CSASVQGLNQPQHF.